The 19 T cell receptor beta chains reported below all come from one sample, sequenced in a study of blood T cells in healthy people across ages. A second PCR of about 6 to 11 cycles used a sample-barcoded 5' primer and a J-beta primer mix. MiXCR was run by TCRdb on the 5' RACE reads, yielding one entry per CDR3 protein. The sample yields around 850,000 distinct CDR3 sequences, roughly 40% seen once. The source material was blood. All receptors come from a man aged 18 to 29 in good health.

The chain uses TRBV20-1 and TRBJ1-1; 7 bases match TRBD1. Trimming cost V 1 base and J 1 base; bases outside gene matches: 6. Germline V CDR1 and CDR2: DFQATT, SNEGSKA (reference sequence). The CDR3 has 15 residues. CDR3 nucleotides: TGCAGTGCTAGAGGTAACAGGGGAAAGAACACTGAAGCTTTCTTT. Its protein is CSARGNRGKNTEAFF.

The chain recombines TRBV7-2 with TRBJ1-2; D possibly corresponds to TRBD1 (6 bases). CDR1 is SGHTA and CDR2 is FQGNSA in the germline V gene. V was clipped by 5 bases and J by 2 bases, with 12 bases between them. There are 14 residues in the CDR3. DNA for the CDR3: TGTGCCAGCAGCCCCTCAGGGGCCAACTATGGCTACACCTTC. Translated: CASSPSGANYGYTF.

This clonotype was observed a handful of times. One base away lies a much larger clone, so this may be a sequencing read error. The chain has TRBV10-3 and TRBJ2-4; 9 bases line up with TRBD1. The germline V gene encodes CDR1 ENHRY and CDR2 SYGVKD. Unmatched junction bases numbered 16, after V lost 6 bases and J lost 13 bases. This CDR3 has 15 amino acids. The CDR3 region has the DNA TGTGCCATCAGCCGTGCCGGGACAGGGCGTGGGGAGCAGTACTTC. This encodes CAISRAGTGRGEQYF.

In its sample, this clonotype was seen once. This rearrangement joins TRBV3-1 to TRBJ2-5; the match to TRBD2 covers 7 bases. J was trimmed by 5 bases and V by 3 bases; bases with no gene match: 6. Germline CDR1 LGHDT, CDR2 YNNKEL (reference sequence). The CDR3 extends over 14 amino acids. The CDR3 loop reads CASSQTSRMETQYF. The CDR3 DNA follows: TGTGCCAGCAGCCAGACTAGCCGGATGGAGACCCAGTACTTC.

The chain recombines TRBV20-1 with TRBJ2-1; possible D gene TRBD1, 5 bases. V lost 4 bases and J lost 2, with 9 bases in between. CDR3 size: 13 residues. Germline lookup yields CDR1 DFQATT and CDR2 SNEGSKA (reference sequence). CDR3 DNA sequence: TGCAGTGCTACCAGGGAAGCCTACAATGAGCAGTTCTTC. Protein sequence: CSATREAYNEQFF.

CDR3 sequence: CASSGQGSDTQYF. CDR3 DNA sequence: TGTGCCAGCAGTGGACAGGGGAGCGATACGCAGTATTTT. The chain combines TRBV12-3 or TRBV12-4 with TRBJ2-3; 9 nucleotides line up with TRBD1. This CDR3 is 13 amino acids long. The ends lost 5 bases at V and 6 bases at J; junction bases unmatched: 3.

This clonotype was picked up a small number of times. This rearrangement joins TRBV21-1 to TRBJ1-1; the table's D call, TRBD1, was not checked against the DNA. TRBV21-1 is flagged as a pseudogene. There are 18 residues in the CDR3. This CDR3 reads CASSLGLTGLNVNTEAFF. In DNA, the CDR3 is TGTGCCAGCAGCCTTGGGCTTACAGGGCTGAATGTGAACACTGAAGCTTTCTTT.

The rearrangement uses TRBV9 and TRBJ2-1; TRBD1 agrees at 8 bases. This CDR3 region has 16 residues. Germline CDR1 and CDR2: SGDLS and YYNGEE. V lost 0 bases and J lost 7; bases outside the gene matches: 9. CDR3 protein: CASSVATGQASNEQFF. The CDR3 DNA reads as TGTGCCAGCAGCGTAGCGACGGGACAGGCTTCTAATGAGCAGTTCTTC.

The CDR3 region has the DNA TGCAGTGCTCGTATTAGCGGGAGTTTTAACGAGCAGTACTTC. Its protein is CSARISGSFNEQYF. This chain connects TRBV20-1 to TRBJ2-4, with 9 nucleotides matching TRBD2. The better agreement between TRBJ2-7 and the DNA end casts doubt on the J call. CDR1 and CDR2 from the germline V gene are DFQATT and SNEGSKA (reference sequence). The CDR3 is 14 residues long.

This clonotype was seen a few times. J is TRBJ1-1 and V is TRBV20-1; 8 nucleotides align to TRBD1. The V segment lost 0 bases and the J segment 5 bases; nucleotides outside the gene matches: 11. The V gene's germline CDR1 is DFQATT and CDR2 SNEGSKA (reference sequence). CDR3 size: 16 residues. CDR3 sequence (DNA): TGCAGTGCTAGAGATCTACAGGGGGGCCTGAGGACTGAAGCTTTCTTT. Translated, it gives CSARDLQGGLRTEAFF.

As to this clonotype: This sequence may be a read error, since a much larger clone differs from it by one base. This sequence joins TRBV11-1 and TRBJ1-1; tentative D call: TRBD1 (5 bases). Germline lookup yields CDR1 SGHAT and CDR2 FQDESV (reference sequence). V lost 6 bases and J 7 bases, leaving 15 bases between the germline ends. This CDR3 comprises 13 residues. In DNA form, the CDR3 reads TGTGCCAGCAGTTGGGGGGAACGGAGTGAAGCTTTCTTT. It encodes CASSWGERSEAFF.

V is TRBV30 and J is TRBJ1-6; D call uncertain. The CDR3 extends over 12 amino acids. Germline V CDR1 and CDR2: GTSNPN, SVGIG (reference sequence). V shed 1 base and J shed 7 bases, with 5 bases lying between them. The CDR3 reads CAWSEENSPLHF. The CDR3 nucleotides read TGTGCCTGGAGTGAGGAGAATTCACCCCTCCACTTT.

This clonotype was found a few times. CDR3 sequence (DNA): TGTGCCACCAGTGATTACAGGACTCGTATCTACGAGCAGTACTTC. It encodes CATSDYRTRIYEQYF. V is TRBV24-1 and J is TRBJ2-7; the D call may be TRBD1 or TRBD2 (5 bases each). Trimming pared 2 bases from V and 3 bases from J, leaving 13 bases between. Germline-derived CDR1 and CDR2 are KGHDR and SFDVKD. The CDR3 covers 15 residues.

The chain links TRBV20-1 to TRBJ1-2, with D hard to call. The CDR3 is 14 residues long. The V gene lost 4 bases and the J gene lost 2 bases, with 14 bases spanning the gap. Germline V gene lookup returns CDR1 DFQATT and CDR2 SNEGSKA (reference sequence). The CDR3 DNA reads TGCAGTGCTAAAAGAAATTTGGAAAACTATGGCTACACCTTC. Translation gives CSAKRNLENYGYTF.

This clonotype appeared a few times. This sequence joins TRBV4-2 and TRBJ1-1, with D unclear. The CDR3 consists of 14 residues. Germline values: CDR1 LGHNA, CDR2 YNFKEQ. V lost 3 bases and J 7 bases, leaving 15 bases between the germline ends. The CDR3 here is CASSHPGEPGEAFF. Here the CDR3 DNA reads TGTGCCAGCAGCCATCCCGGAGAGCCGGGTGAAGCTTTCTTT.

The V gene is TRBV27, the J gene TRBJ2-6; D may be TRBD1 (6 bases). CDR3 length equals 16 residues. V dropped 7 bases and J dropped 0 bases, with 13 bases sitting between them. CDR1 MNHEY and CDR2 SMNVEV come from the germline V gene (reference sequence). CDR3 in amino acids: CASTEGDPSGANVLTF. Written as DNA, the CDR3 is TGTGCCAGCACCGAGGGGGATCCCTCTGGGGCCAACGTCCTGACTTTC. Filled out from reference TRBV27 and TRBJ2-6, the complete variable domain reads EAQVTQNPRYLITVTGKKLTVTCSQNMNHEYMSWYRQDPGLGLRQIYYSMNVEVTDKGDVPEGYKVSRKEKRNFPLILESPSPNQTSLYFCASTEGDPSGANVLTFGAGSRLTVL.

On this clonotype itself: A clone one base away is much larger, so this may be a read error. The CDR3: CGAGGLAVTDTQYF. In DNA form, the CDR3 reads TGCGGTGCTGGCGGACTAGCGGTCACAGATACGCAGTATTTT. The gene calls are TRBV20-1 and TRBJ2-3; 10 bases are shared with TRBD2. The V gene's germline CDR1 is DFQATT and CDR2 SNEGSKA (reference sequence). This CDR3 region has 14 residues.

This clonotype has a handful of counts. The rearrangement links TRBV7-2 to TRBJ1-2; D gene ambiguous. Germline CDR1 is SGHTA and CDR2 is FQGNSA. Trimming took off 1 base at V and 5 bases at J, with 8 bases between the two ends. The CDR3 loop spans 13 amino acids. The CDR3 DNA sequence: TGTGCCAGCAGCTTAGAGGTGGGATATGGCTACACCTTC. The encoded protein is CASSLEVGYGYTF.

Worth noting for this clonotype: This may be a read error: a much more frequent sequence differs by one nucleotide. V usage is TRBV6-5 and J usage is TRBJ2-7; no reliable D call. The DNA end favors TRBJ2-5, so the J call may be wrong. From germline, CDR1 is MNHEY and CDR2 SVGAGI. The CDR3 is made up of 11 amino acids. This chain's CDR3 is CASTQAETQYF. The CDR3 coding sequence is TGTGCCAGCACCCAGGCGGAGACCCAGTACTTC.